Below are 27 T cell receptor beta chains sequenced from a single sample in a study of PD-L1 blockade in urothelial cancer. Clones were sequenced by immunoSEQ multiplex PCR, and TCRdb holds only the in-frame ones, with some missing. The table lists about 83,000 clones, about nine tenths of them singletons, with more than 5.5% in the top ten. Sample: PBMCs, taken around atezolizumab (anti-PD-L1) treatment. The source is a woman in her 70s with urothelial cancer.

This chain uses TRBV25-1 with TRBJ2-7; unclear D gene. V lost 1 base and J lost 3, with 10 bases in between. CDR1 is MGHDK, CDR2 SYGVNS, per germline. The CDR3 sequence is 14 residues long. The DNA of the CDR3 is TGTGCCAGCAGTGAATCTGGCGGAGTCTACGAGCAGTACTTC. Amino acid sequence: CASSESGGVYEQYF.

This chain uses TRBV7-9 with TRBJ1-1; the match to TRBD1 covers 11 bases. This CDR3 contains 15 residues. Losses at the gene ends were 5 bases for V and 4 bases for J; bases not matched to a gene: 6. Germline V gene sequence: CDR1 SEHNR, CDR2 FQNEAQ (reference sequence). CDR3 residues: CASSLPGTGGTEAFF. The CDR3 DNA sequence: TGTGCCAGCAGCCTCCCCGGGACAGGGGGCACTGAAGCTTTCTTT.

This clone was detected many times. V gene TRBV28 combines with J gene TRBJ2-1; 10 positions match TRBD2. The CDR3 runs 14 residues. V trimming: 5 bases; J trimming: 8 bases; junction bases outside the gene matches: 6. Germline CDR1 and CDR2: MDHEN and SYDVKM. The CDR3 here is CASSLLAGRDEQFF. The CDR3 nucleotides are TGTGCCAGCAGTCTACTAGCGGGGAGGGATGAGCAGTTCTTC.

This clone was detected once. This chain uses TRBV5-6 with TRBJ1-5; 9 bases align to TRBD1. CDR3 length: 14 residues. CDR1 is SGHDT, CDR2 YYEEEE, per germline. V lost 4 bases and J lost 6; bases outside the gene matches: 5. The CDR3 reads CASSLGTGFQPQHF. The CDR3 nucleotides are TGTGCCAGCAGCCTAGGGACAGGGTTTCAGCCCCAGCATTTT.

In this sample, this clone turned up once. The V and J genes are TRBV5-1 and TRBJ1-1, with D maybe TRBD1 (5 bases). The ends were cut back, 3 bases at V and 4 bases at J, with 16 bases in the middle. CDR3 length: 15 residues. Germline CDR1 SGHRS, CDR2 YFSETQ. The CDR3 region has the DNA TGCGCCAGCAGCTCCCTGGAGGGGTTGAGCACTGAAGCTTTCTTT. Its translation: CASSSLEGLSTEAFF.

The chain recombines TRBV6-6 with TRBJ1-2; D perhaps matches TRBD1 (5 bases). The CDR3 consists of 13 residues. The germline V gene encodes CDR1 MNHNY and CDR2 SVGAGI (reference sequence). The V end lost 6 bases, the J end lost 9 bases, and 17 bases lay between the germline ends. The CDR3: CASRSAGWLSYTF. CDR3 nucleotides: TGTGCCAGCAGAAGCGCAGGGTGGTTGAGCTACACCTTC.

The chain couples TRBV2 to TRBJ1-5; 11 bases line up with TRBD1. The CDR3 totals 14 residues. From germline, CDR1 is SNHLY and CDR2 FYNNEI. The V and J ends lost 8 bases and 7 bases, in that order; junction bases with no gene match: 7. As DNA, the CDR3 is TGTGCCAGCTCAGGGACAGGGGGACGGCAGCCCCAGCATTTT. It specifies CASSGTGGRQPQHF. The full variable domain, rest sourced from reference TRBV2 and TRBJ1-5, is EPEVTQTPSHQVTQMGQEVILRCVPISNHLYFYWYRQILGQKVEFLVSFYNNEISEKSEIFDDQFSVERPDGSNFTLKIRSTKLEDSAMYFCASSGTGGRQPQHFGDGTRLSIL.

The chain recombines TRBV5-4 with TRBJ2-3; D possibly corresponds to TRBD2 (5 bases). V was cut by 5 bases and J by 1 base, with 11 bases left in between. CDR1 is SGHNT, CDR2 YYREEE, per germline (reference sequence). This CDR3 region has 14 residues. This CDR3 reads CASRAPGGTDTQYF. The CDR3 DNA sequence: TGTGCCAGCAGGGCTCCCGGGGGCACAGATACGCAGTATTTT. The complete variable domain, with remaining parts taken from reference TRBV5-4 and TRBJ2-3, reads ETGVTQSPTHLIKTRGQQVTLRCSSQSGHNTVSWYQQALGQGPQFIFQYYREEENGRGNFPPRFSGLQFPNYSSELNVNALELDDSALYLCASRAPGGTDTQYFGPGTRLTVL.

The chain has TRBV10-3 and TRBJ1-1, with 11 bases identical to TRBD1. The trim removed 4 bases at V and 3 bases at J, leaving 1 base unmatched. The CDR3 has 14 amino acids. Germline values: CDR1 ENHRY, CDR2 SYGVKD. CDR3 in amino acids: CAISGGQGDTEAFF. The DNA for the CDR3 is TGTGCCATCAGTGGGGGACAGGGGGACACTGAAGCTTTCTTT.

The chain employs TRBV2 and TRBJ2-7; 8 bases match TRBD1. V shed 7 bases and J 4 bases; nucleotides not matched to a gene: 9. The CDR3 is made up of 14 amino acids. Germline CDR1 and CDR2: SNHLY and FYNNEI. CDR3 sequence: CASTPGTGNYEQYF. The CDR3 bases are TGTGCCAGCACACCCGGGACAGGAAATTACGAGCAGTACTTC.

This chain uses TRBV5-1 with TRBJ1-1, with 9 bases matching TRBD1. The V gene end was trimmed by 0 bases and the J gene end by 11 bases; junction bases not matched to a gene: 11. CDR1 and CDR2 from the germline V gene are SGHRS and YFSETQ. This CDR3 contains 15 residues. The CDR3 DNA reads TGCGCCAGCAGCTTGGGGACAGGGGCCTCTTTACCGGCTTTCTTT. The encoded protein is CASSLGTGASLPAFF.

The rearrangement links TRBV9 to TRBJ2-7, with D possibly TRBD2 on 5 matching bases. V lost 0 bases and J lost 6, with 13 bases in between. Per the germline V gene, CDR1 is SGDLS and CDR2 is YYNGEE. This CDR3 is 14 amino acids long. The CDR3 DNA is TGTGCCAGCAGCGTAGGGACGGGGATCAGCGAGCAGTACTTC. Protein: CASSVGTGISEQYF. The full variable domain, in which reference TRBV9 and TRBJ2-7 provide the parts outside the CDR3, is DSGVTQTPKHLITATGQRVTLRCSPRSGDLSVYWYQQSLDQGLQFLIQYYNGEERAKGNILERFSAQQFPDLHSELNLSSLELGDSALYFCASSVGTGISEQYFGPGTRLTVT.

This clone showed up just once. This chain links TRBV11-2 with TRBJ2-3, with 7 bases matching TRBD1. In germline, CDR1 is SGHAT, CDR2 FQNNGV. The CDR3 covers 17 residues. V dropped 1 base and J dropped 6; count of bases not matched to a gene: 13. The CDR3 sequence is CASSLGLRDRLSDTQYF. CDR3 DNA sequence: TGTGCCAGCAGCTTAGGATTAAGGGACAGATTGTCGGATACGCAGTATTTT.

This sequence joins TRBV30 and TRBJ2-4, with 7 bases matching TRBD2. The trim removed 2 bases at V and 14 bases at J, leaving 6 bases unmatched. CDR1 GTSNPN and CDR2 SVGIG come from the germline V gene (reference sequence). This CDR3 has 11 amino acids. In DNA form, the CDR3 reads TGTGCCTGGAGTACGACTAGCCCAAAGTACTTC. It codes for CAWSTTSPKYF.

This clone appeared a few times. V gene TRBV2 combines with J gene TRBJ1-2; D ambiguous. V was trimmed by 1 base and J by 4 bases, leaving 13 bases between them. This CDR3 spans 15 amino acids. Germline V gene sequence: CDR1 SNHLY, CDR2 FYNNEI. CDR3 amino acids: CASSEGSEGSYGYTF. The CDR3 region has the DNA TGTGCCAGCAGTGAAGGTTCGGAGGGTAGCTATGGCTACACCTTC.

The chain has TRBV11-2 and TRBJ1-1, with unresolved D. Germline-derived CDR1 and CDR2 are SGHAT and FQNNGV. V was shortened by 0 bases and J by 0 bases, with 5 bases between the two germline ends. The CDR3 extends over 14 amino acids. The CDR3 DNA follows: TGTGCCAGCAGCTTAGATTCGGTGAACACTGAAGCTTTCTTT. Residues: CASSLDSVNTEAFF.

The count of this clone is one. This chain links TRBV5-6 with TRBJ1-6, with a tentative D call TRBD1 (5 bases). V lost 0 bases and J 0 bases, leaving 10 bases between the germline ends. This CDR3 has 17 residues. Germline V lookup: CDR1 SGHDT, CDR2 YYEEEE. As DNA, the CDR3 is TGTGCCAGCAGCTTGGTTGGGGCCCGCTCCTATAATTCACCCCTCCACTTT. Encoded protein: CASSLVGARSYNSPLHF.

The CDR3 here is CASSLRAGTNEQFF. The CDR3 DNA reads as TGCGCCAGCAGCTTGAGAGCGGGAACGAATGAGCAGTTCTTC. J is TRBJ2-1 and V is TRBV5-1, with 7 bases aligning to TRBD2. CDR3 length equals 14 residues. The germline V gene has CDR1 SGHRS and CDR2 YFSETQ. V shed 1 base and J 7 bases; nucleotides not matched to a gene: 5.

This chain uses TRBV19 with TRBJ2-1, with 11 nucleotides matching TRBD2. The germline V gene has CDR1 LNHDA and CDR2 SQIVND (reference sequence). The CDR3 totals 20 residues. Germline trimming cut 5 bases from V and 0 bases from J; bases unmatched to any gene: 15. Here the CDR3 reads CASSPQSLAGGLGSYNEQFF. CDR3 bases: TGTGCCAGTAGTCCCCAATCTCTAGCGGGGGGCCTCGGCTCCTACAATGAGCAGTTCTTC.

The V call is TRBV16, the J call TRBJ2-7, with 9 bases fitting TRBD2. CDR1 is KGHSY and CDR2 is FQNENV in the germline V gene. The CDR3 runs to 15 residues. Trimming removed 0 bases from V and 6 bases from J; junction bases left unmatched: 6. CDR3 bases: TGTGCCAGCAGCCAATCCTGGGGACTAGCTCTCGAGCAGTACTTC. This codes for CASSQSWGLALEQYF.

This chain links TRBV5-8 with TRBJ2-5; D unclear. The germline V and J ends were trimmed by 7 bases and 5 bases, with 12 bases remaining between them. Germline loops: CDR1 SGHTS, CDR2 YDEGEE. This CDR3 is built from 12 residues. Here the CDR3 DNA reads TGTGCCAGCGAGACCCTCGGGGAGACCCAGTACTTC. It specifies CASETLGETQYF.

CDR3 amino acids: CASGPWARNEQFF. The CDR3 bases are TGTGCCAGCGGCCCTTGGGCTCGCAATGAGCAGTTCTTC. The V gene is TRBV27, the J gene TRBJ2-1; D ambiguous. With 8 bases removed from V and 6 bases from J, the gap between germline ends came to 14 bases. CDR1 and CDR2 (germline): MNHEY, SMNVEV (reference sequence). This CDR3 is built from 13 residues.

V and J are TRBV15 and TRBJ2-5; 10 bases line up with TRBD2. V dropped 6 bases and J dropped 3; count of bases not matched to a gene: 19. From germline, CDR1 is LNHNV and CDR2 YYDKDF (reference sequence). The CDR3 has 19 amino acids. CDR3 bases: TGTGCCACCAGTGGCCCTACTAGCGGGACATTAAAATCTGAAGAGACCCAGTACTTC. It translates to CATSGPTSGTLKSEETQYF.

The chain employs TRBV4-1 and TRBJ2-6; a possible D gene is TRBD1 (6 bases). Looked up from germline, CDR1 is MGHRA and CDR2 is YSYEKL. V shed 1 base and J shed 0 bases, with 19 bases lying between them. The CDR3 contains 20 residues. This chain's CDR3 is CASSQAVLTGTSSGANVLTF. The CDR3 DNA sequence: TGCGCCAGCAGCCAAGCTGTCTTGACAGGTACGAGCTCTGGGGCCAACGTCCTGACTTTC.

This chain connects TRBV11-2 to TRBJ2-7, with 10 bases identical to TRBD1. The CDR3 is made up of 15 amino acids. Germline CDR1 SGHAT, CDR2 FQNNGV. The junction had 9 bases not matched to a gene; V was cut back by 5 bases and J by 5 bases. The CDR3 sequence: CASSIGGTGANEQYF. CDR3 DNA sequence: TGTGCCAGCAGCATAGGGGGGACAGGGGCTAACGAGCAGTACTTC.

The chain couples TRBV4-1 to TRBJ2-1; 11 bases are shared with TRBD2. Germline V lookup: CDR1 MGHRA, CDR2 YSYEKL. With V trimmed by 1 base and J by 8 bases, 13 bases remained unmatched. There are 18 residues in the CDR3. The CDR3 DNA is TGCGCCAGCAGCCAAGCTGGGGTACTAGCGGGAGCCCCCCATGAGCAGTTCTTC. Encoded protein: CASSQAGVLAGAPHEQFF.

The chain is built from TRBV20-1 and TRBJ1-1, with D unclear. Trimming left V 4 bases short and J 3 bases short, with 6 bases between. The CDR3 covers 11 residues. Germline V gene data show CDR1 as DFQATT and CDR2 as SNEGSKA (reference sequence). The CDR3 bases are TGCAGTGCTAATCTTTACACTGAAGCTTTCTTT. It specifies CSANLYTEAFF.